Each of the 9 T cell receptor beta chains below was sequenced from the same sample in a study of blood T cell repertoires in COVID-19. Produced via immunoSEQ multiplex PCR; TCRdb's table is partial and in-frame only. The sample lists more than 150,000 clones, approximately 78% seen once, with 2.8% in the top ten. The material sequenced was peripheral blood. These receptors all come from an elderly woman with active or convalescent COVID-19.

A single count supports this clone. CDR3 residues: CASLEAGDYNEQFF. CDR3 coding DNA: TGTGCCAGCCTAGAAGCGGGGGACTACAATGAGCAGTTCTTC. The chain employs TRBV5-8 and TRBJ2-1; 8 nucleotides agree with TRBD2. The CDR3 is 14 residues long. Per germline, CDR1 SGHTS and CDR2 YDEGEE. The V gene end was trimmed by 7 bases and the J gene end by 3 bases; junction bases not matched to a gene: 6.

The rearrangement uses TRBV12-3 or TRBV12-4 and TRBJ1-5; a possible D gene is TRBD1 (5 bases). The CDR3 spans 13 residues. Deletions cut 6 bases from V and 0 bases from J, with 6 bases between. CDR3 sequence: CASSRVSNQPQHF. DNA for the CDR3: TGTGCCAGCAGCAGGGTTAGCAATCAGCCCCAGCATTTT.

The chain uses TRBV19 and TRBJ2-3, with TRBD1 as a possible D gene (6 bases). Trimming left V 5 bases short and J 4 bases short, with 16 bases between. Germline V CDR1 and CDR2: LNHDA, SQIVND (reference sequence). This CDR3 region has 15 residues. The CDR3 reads CASSSPGAKADTQYF. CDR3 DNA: TGTGCCAGTAGTTCGCCAGGGGCAAAGGCAGATACGCAGTATTTT.

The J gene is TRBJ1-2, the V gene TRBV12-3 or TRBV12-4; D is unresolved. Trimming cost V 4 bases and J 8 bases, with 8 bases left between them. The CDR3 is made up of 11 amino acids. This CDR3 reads CASSWTRGYTF. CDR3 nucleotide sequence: TGTGCCAGCAGTTGGACTCGAGGCTACACCTTC.

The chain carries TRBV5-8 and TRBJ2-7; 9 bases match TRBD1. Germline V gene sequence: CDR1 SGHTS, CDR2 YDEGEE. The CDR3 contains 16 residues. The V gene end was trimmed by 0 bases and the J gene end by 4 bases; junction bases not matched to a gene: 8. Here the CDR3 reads CASSLVGGTGNYEQYF. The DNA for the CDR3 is TGTGCCAGCAGCTTGGTGGGTGGGACAGGGAATTACGAGCAGTACTTC.

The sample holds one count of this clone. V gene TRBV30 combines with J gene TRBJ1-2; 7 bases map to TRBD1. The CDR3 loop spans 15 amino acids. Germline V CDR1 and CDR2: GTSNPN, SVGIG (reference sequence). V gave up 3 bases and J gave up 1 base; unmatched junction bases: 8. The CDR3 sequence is CAWRPGTVLNYGYTF. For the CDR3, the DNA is TGTGCCTGGAGGCCCGGGACAGTCCTTAACTATGGCTACACCTTC. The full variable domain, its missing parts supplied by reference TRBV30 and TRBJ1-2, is SQTIHQWPATLVQPVGSPLSLECTVEGTSNPNLYWYRQAAGRGLQLLFYSVGIGQISSEVPQNLSASRPQDRQFILSSKKLLLSDSGFYLCAWRPGTVLNYGYTFGSGTRLTVV.

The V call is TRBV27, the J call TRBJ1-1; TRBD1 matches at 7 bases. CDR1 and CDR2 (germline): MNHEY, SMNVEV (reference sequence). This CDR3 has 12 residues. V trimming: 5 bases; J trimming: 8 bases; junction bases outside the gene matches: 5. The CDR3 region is CASSMTGLEAFF. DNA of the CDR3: TGTGCCAGCAGTATGACAGGGCTGGAAGCTTTCTTT.

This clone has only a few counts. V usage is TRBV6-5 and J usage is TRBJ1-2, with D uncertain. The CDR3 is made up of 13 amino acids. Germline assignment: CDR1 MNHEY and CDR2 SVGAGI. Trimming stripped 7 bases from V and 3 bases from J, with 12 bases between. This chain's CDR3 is CASKGPADYGYTF. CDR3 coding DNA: TGTGCCAGCAAAGGGCCAGCGGACTATGGCTACACCTTC.

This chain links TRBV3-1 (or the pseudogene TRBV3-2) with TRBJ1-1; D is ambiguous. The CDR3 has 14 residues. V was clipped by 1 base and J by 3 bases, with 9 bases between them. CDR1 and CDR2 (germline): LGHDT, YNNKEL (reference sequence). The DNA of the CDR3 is TGTGCCAGCAGCCAAGCTCAAGCCGACACTGAAGCTTTCTTT. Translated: CASSQAQADTEAFF.